This T cell receptor beta chain was recovered during a study of regulatory T cells in long-lasting Graves disease. Study-wide results and limits: Newly diagnosed Graves' patients exceeded persistent ones in TCR diversity.

For TCR beta, libraries came from iRepertoire HTBI primers and Arm-PCR of CDR3 regions. One entry per CDR3 protein results from TCRdb running MiXCR on the multiplex PCR reads. The data show 360,000 or so distinct CDR3 sequences, about 23% seen once. Time point described: persistent/refractory GD, antithyroid drugs over 5 years with positive TRAb. PBMCs were the source of the RNA used for TCR sequencing. Notes on this clonotype: Its specificity is not known.

This CDR3 has 14 amino acids. With 5 bases clipped from V and 10 bases from J, the junction kept 6 bases outside the gene matches. The gene calls are TRBV6-7 and TRBJ2-1; 12 bases fit TRBD2. TRBV6-7 is marked as an open reading frame, function uncertain. The receptor's source is a woman in her 40s with Graves disease. Here the sequenced sample was peripheral blood mononuclear cells (PBMCs), taken when the disease was refractory, from a patient treated with antithyroid drugs. CDR3 coding DNA: TGTGCCAGCAGTGGACTAGCGGGATTAAACGAGCAGTTCTTC. Amino acids: CASSGLAGLNEQFF.